What follows are 6 T cell receptor beta chains derived from one specimen sequenced in a study of blood T cells in healthy people across ages. Through a sample-barcoded 5' primer and a J-beta primer mix, a second PCR was run for roughly 6 to 12 cycles. Using its own MiXCR run on the 5' RACE reads, TCRdb lists one record per CDR3 protein. This sample has over a million distinct CDR3 sequences, with roughly 40% found just once. The material sequenced was blood. These receptor sequences come from a woman under 30 in good health.

This clonotype was seen only a few times. This rearrangement joins TRBV6-2 or TRBV6-3 to TRBJ2-1; tentatively, D is TRBD1 or TRBD2 (6 bases each). The CDR3 sequence is 14 residues long. V was shortened by 8 bases and J by 3 bases, with 14 bases between the two germline ends. Germline CDR1 reads MNHEY; CDR2 reads SVGEGT. This CDR3 is CASVRGRDYNEQFF. The CDR3 coding sequence is TGTGCCAGCGTACGGGGGCGGGACTACAATGAGCAGTTCTTC.

The CDR3 here is CASSLPGRATSNTGELFF. As DNA, the CDR3 is TGTGCCAGCAGCTTGCCCGGGCGTGCCACCTCGAACACCGGGGAGCTGTTTTTT. V and J are TRBV5-5 and TRBJ2-2; D is unclear. There are 18 residues in the CDR3. With 1 base removed from V and 0 bases from J, the gap between germline ends came to 16 bases. The germline V gene has CDR1 SGHKS and CDR2 YYEKEE (reference sequence).

V and J are TRBV18 and TRBJ2-7, with unresolved D. Per the germline V gene, CDR1 is KGHSH and CDR2 is LQKENI. V gave up 2 bases and J gave up 4 bases, with 12 bases separating them. The CDR3 is made up of 14 amino acids. CDR3 sequence: CASSPSEQRYEQYF. CDR3 in DNA: TGTGCCAGCTCACCAAGTGAACAGCGATACGAGCAGTACTTC. The whole variable domain, filled in from reference TRBV18 and TRBJ2-7, reads NAGVMQNPRHLVRRRGQEARLRCSPMKGHSHVYWYRQLPEEGLKFMVYLQKENIIDESGMPKERFSAEFPKEGPSILRIQQVVRGDSAAYFCASSPSEQRYEQYFGPGTRLTVT.

This clonotype was detected once. The chain recombines TRBV2 with TRBJ2-7; D is unresolved. Deletions cut 3 bases from V and 5 bases from J, with 14 bases between. Germline V gene sequence: CDR1 SNHLY, CDR2 FYNNEI. The CDR3 length is 14 residues. The CDR3 coding sequence is TGTGCCAGCAGTGATGAACGGGTGGCCGACGAGCAGTACTTC. Protein product: CASSDERVADEQYF.

The chain joins TRBV20-1 to TRBJ2-1; D tentatively reads TRBD1 or TRBD2 (5 bases each). The length of the CDR3 is 15 residues. The germline V gene encodes CDR1 DFQATT and CDR2 SNEGSKA (reference sequence). V was shortened by 0 bases and J by 9 bases, with 18 bases between the two germline ends. The CDR3 coding sequence is TGCAGTGCTAGAGAAGCGAGGGGTTCGTTGATTGAGCAGTTCTTC. Translating it yields CSAREARGSLIEQFF.

V is TRBV20-1 and J is TRBJ1-2; D is uncertain. The CDR3 sequence is 16 residues long. Trimming shortened V by 2 bases and J by 4 bases, and 20 bases separated the two germline ends. The germline V gene has CDR1 DFQATT and CDR2 SNEGSKA (reference sequence). This CDR3 reads CSARPRGGSFPYGYTF. DNA of the CDR3: TGCAGTGCTAGACCCCGTGGAGGGTCTTTCCCCTATGGCTACACCTTC.